These T cell receptor beta chains were read from a single sample in a study of T cell responses to AZD1222 COVID-19 vaccine. Data came from immunoSEQ multiplex PCR; TCRdb stores just in-frame clones and leaves some out. Among approximately 150,000 clones listed, about 89% were seen once. Sequenced here: peripheral blood, sampled 28 days after the second AZD1222 dose. The receptor set was obtained from an adult who received the AZD1222 COVID-19 vaccine. The CDR3 runs from the conserved cysteine through the conserved F or W. Fields, in order: J gene, CDR3 length, V gene, CDR3 protein.

j_call: TRBJ2-3; cdr3_length: 17; v_call: TRBV5-6; cdr3_aa: CASSLTGTGSGTDTQYF
j_call: TRBJ2-2; cdr3_length: 16; v_call: TRBV7-3; cdr3_aa: CASSLMGQTNTGELFF
j_call: TRBJ2-5; cdr3_length: 14; v_call: TRBV6-5; cdr3_aa: CASGGVRDLETQYF
j_call: TRBJ2-2; cdr3_length: 15; v_call: TRBV5-1; cdr3_aa: CASSTRTENTGELFF
j_call: TRBJ2-1; cdr3_length: 14; v_call: TRBV29-1; cdr3_aa: CSFAGGPFYNEQFF
j_call: TRBJ2-5; cdr3_length: 12; v_call: TRBV5-1; cdr3_aa: CASSSNQETQYF
j_call: TRBJ1-1; cdr3_length: 13; v_call: TRBV19; cdr3_aa: CASSMGRGGEAFF
j_call: TRBJ1-4; cdr3_length: 16; v_call: TRBV6-1; cdr3_aa: CASSELIGGGREKLFF
j_call: TRBJ1-6; cdr3_length: 15; v_call: TRBV19; cdr3_aa: CASSPPGTGVLSLHF
j_call: TRBJ2-2; cdr3_length: 13; v_call: TRBV5-6; cdr3_aa: CASRAAFTGELFF
j_call: TRBJ2-3; cdr3_length: 15; v_call: TRBV5-1; cdr3_aa: CASRTSGGRTDTQYF
j_call: TRBJ2-7; cdr3_length: 13; v_call: TRBV7-8; cdr3_aa: CASSLAANYEQYF
j_call: TRBJ2-7; cdr3_length: 11; v_call: TRBV7-8; cdr3_aa: CASSLPGEQYF
j_call: TRBJ1-1; cdr3_length: 16; v_call: TRBV5-1; cdr3_aa: CASSLDGGSMNTEAFF
j_call: TRBJ2-5; cdr3_length: 16; v_call: TRBV19; cdr3_aa: CASSMWDLRMEETQYF
j_call: TRBJ1-6; cdr3_length: 13; v_call: TRBV12-3/TRBV12-4; cdr3_aa: CASSRTGNSPLHF
j_call: TRBJ2-2; cdr3_length: 17; v_call: TRBV4-1; cdr3_aa: CASSHLKGTSNTGELFF
j_call: TRBJ2-1; cdr3_length: 17; v_call: TRBV4-1; cdr3_aa: CASSPINLDRGLDEQFF
j_call: TRBJ1-5; cdr3_length: 18; v_call: TRBV7-9; cdr3_aa: CASSLGNSDRGWDQPQHF
j_call: TRBJ2-3; cdr3_length: 14; v_call: TRBV9; cdr3_aa: CASSVDRSTDTQYF
j_call: TRBJ2-3; cdr3_length: 15; v_call: TRBV19; cdr3_aa: CASSRPSGSKDTQYF
j_call: TRBJ1-1; cdr3_length: 14; v_call: TRBV10-2; cdr3_aa: CASSGRQVEREAFF
j_call: TRBJ1-4; cdr3_length: 13; v_call: TRBV10-3; cdr3_aa: CAGSAGDNEKLFF
j_call: TRBJ2-7; cdr3_length: 16; v_call: TRBV9; cdr3_aa: CASSVASRVGSVEQYF
j_call: TRBJ2-1; cdr3_length: 14; v_call: TRBV11-2; cdr3_aa: CASSLEAGGREQFF
j_call: TRBJ2-7; cdr3_length: 14; v_call: TRBV4-1; cdr3_aa: CASSQDTGPYEQYF